The next 5 T cell receptor beta chains were all read from a single sample in a study of beta chain features in type 1 diabetes. Every bit of the isolated RNA underwent reverse transcription, so sequencing read expressed TCRB transcripts. TCRdb's table, derived via immunoSEQ multiplex PCR, lists solely in-frame clones and lacks some. This table holds about 140,000 clones, less than 11% found once. The sequenced sample was naive CD4+ T cells from blood. These receptors were collected from a man aged 18-30 years in good health.

This clone was detected many times. V is TRBV30 and J is TRBJ2-1; weak D call: TRBD1 (6 bases). Germline V lookup: CDR1 GTSNPN, CDR2 SVGIG (reference sequence). The ends were cut back, 2 bases at V and 8 bases at J, with 7 bases in the middle. The CDR3 consists of 11 residues. The DNA of the CDR3 is TGTGCCTGGAGTCAGGGGTATGAGCAGTTCTTC. It codes for CAWSQGYEQFF.

This chain uses TRBV5-1 with TRBJ2-5; D unclear. The DNA end lines up better with TRBJ2-7; the J call may be wrong. The CDR3 runs to 15 residues. The V gene's germline CDR1 is SGHRS and CDR2 YFSETQ. This CDR3 reads CASSLYSPSSYEQYF. In DNA form, the CDR3 reads TGCGCCAGCAGCTTGTACAGCCCTAGCTCCTACGAGCAGTACTTC.

The table lists this clone with a few counts. The V call is TRBV5-1, the J call TRBJ2-1; D possibly corresponds to TRBD1 (6 bases). This CDR3 has 16 residues. Looked up from germline, CDR1 is SGHRS and CDR2 is YFSETQ. Trimming pared 0 bases from V and 3 bases from J, leaving 13 bases between. CDR3 nucleotide sequence: TGCGCCAGCAGCTTGGCCTTAAGGACAGACTACAATGAGCAGTTCTTC. Encoded protein: CASSLALRTDYNEQFF. The complete variable domain, with remaining parts taken from reference TRBV5-1 and TRBJ2-1, reads KAGVTQTPRYLIKTRGQQVTLSCSPISGHRSVSWYQQTPGQGLQFLFEYFSETQRNKGNFPGRFSGRQFSNSRSEMNVSTLELGDSALYLCASSLALRTDYNEQFFGPGTRLTVL.

This clone was detected only a few times. The gene calls are TRBV6-5 and TRBJ2-3; D is perhaps TRBD2 (6 bases). Germline CDR1 MNHEY, CDR2 SVGAGI. Trimming took 0 bases from V and 2 from J, leaving 9 bases between them. The CDR3 totals 15 residues. CDR3 sequence: CASSYSEGNTDTQYF. The CDR3 DNA follows: TGTGCCAGCAGTTACTCGGAGGGAAACACAGATACGCAGTATTTT.

CDR3 amino acids: CASRTLRTGGGIKATNEKLFF. The CDR3 nucleotides read TGCGCCAGCAGGACCCTACGGACAGGGGGTGGAATTAAGGCAACTAATGAAAAACTGTTTTTT. The chain carries TRBV23-1 and TRBJ1-4; the match to TRBD1 covers 10 bases. TRBV23-1 counts as an open reading frame of uncertain function. This CDR3 comprises 21 residues. V shed 6 bases and J 0 bases; nucleotides not matched to a gene: 19.